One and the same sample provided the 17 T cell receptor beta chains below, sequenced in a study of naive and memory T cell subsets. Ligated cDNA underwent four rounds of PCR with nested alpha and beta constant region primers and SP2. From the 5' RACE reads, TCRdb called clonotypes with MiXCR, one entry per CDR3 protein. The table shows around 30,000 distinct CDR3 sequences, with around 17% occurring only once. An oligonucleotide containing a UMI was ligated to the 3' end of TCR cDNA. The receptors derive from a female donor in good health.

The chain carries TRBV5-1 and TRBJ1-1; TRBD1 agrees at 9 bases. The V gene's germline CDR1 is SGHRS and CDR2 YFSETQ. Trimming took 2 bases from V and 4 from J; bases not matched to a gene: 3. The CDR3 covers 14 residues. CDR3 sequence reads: CASSFSTGGTEAFF. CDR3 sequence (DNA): TGCGCCAGCAGCTTTTCGACAGGGGGCACTGAAGCTTTCTTT.

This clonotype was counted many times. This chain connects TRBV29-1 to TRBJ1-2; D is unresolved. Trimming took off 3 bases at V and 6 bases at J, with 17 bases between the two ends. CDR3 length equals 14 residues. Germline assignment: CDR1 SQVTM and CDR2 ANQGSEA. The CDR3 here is CSVEGSTSSDGYTF. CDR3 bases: TGCAGCGTTGAGGGCAGTACCTCTTCCGATGGCTACACCTTC.

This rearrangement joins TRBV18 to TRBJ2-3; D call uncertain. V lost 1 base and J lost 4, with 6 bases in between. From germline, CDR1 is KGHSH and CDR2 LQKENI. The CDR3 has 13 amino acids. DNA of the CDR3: TGTGCCAGCTCACCACGGGATGCAGATACGCAGTATTTT. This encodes CASSPRDADTQYF.

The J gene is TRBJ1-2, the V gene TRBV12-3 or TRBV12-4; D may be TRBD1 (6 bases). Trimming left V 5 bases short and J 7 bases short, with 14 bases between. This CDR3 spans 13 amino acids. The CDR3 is CASSIQGLSGYTF. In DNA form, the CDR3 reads TGTGCCAGCAGTATACAGGGTTTGAGTGGCTACACCTTC.

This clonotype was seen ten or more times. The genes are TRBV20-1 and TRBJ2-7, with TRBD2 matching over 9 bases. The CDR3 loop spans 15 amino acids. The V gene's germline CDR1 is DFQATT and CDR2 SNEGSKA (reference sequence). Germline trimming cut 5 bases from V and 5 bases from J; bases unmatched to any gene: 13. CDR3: CSAHIGGGGRDEQYF. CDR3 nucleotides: TGCAGTGCTCACATCGGCGGGGGGGGTCGGGACGAGCAGTACTTC.

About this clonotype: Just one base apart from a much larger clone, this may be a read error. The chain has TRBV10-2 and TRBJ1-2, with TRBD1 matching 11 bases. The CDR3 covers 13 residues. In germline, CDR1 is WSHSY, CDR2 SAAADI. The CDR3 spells CASSGQGALGYNF. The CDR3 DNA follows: TGCGCCAGCAGCGGACAGGGGGCGTTGGGCTACAACTTC.

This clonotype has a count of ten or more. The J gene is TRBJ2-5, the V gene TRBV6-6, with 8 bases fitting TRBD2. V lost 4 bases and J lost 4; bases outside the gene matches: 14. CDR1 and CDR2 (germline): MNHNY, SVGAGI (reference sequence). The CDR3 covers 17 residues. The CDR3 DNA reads TGTGCCAGCAGTTCCCCGGAAATAGCGGGGATTGGAGAGACCCAGTACTTC. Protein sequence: CASSSPEIAGIGETQYF.

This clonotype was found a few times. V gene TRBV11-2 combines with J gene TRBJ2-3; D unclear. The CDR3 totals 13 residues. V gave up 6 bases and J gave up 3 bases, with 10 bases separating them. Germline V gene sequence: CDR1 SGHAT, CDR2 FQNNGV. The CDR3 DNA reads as TGTGCCAGCAGGACCGATCCGACAGATACGCAGTATTTT. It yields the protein CASRTDPTDTQYF.

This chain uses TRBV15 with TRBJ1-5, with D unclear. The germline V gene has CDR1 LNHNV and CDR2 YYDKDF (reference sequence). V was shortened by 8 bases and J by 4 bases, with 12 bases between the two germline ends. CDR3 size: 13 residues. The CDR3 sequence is CATAQDRNQPQHF. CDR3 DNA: TGTGCCACCGCGCAGGACCGTAATCAGCCCCAGCATTTT.

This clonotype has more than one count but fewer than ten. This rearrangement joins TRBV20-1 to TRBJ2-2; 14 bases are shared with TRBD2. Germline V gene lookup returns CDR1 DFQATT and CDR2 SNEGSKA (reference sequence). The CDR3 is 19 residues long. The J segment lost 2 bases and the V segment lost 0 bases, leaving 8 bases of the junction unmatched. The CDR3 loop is CSARDLGLAGGHNTGELFF. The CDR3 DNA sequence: TGCAGTGCTAGAGATCTCGGACTAGCGGGGGGACACAACACCGGGGAGCTGTTTTTT.

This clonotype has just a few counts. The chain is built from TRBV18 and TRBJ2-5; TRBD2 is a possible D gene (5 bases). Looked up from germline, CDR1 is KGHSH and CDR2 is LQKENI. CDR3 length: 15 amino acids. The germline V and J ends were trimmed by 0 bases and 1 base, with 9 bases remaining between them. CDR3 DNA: TGTGCCAGCTCACCACCGACCGGGATCCAAGAGACCCAGTACTTC. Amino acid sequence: CASSPPTGIQETQYF. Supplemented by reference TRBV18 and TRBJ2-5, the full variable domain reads NAGVMQNPRHLVRRRGQEARLRCSPMKGHSHVYWYRQLPEEGLKFMVYLQKENIIDESGMPKERFSAEFPKEGPSILRIQQVVRGDSAAYFCASSPPTGIQETQYFGPGTRLLVL.

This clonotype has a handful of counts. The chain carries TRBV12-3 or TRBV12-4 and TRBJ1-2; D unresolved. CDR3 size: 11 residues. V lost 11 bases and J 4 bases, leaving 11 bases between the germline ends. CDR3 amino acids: CASQQFYGYTF. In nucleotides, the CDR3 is TGTGCCTCCCAGCAGTTCTATGGCTACACCTTC.

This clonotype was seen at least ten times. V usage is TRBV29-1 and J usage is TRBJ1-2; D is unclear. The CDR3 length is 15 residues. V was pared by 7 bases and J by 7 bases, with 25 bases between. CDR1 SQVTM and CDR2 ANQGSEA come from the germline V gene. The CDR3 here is CSAVLRGDTFSGYTF. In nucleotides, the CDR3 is TGCAGCGCCGTACTCCGTGGGGATACGTTCTCTGGCTACACCTTC.

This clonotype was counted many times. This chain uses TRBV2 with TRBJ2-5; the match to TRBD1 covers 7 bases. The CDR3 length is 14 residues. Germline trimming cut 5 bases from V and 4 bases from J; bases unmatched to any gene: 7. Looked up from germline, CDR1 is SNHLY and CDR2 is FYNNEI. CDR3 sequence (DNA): TGTGCCAGCAGTCAGGGGGATTGTTCAGAGACCCAGTACTTC. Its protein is CASSQGDCSETQYF.

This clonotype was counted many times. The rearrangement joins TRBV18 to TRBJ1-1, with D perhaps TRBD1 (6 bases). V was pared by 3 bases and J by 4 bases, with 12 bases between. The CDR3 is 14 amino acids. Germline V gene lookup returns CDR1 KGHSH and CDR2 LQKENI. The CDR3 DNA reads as TGTGCCAGCTCACCCCTAACAGGGACCACTGAAGCTTTCTTT. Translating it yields CASSPLTGTTEAFF.

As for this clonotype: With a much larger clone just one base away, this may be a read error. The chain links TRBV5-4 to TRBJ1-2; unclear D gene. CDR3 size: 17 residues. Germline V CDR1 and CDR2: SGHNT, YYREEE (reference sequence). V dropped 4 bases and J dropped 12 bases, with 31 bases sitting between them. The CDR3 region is CASSHIRRVTQSSGDTF. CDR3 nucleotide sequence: TGTGCCAGCAGCCATATTCGCAGAGTTACCCAATCGAGCGGCGACACCTTC.

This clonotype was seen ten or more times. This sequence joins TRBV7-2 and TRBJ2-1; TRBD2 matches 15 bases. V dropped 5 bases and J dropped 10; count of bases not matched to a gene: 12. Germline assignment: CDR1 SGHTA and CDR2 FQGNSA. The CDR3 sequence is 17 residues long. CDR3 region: CASSPEMGLAGGGEQFF. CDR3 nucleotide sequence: TGTGCCAGCAGCCCCGAGATGGGACTAGCGGGGGGTGGGGAGCAGTTCTTC.